The sequence of this T cell receptor (beta chain) was determined in a study of T cells in localized non-small cell lung cancer. General study findings and limits: Sequencing, confined to only one tumor region, leaves heterogeneity possible.

This CDR3 is 17 amino acids long. Germline V gives CDR1 MNHNS, CDR2 SASEGT. Trimming took 0 bases from V and 8 from J; bases not matched to a gene: 10. Only in-frame clones appear in the TCRdb table, and some are missing; sequencing was by immunoSEQ multiplex PCR. The table includes about 33,000 clones, approximately 80% detected once. On this clone itself: What it binds is unknown.

The clonotype comes from a male donor aged 60 or over with stage II squamous cell lung carcinoma. Sequencing was performed on peripheral blood, taken before any cancer treatment. The chain recombines TRBV6-1 with TRBJ1-6, with 7 bases that match TRBD1. In DNA, the CDR3 is TGTGCCAGCAGTGAAGCCCGAACCGACAGGGCTGATTCACCCCTCCACTTT. It encodes CASSEARTDRADSPLHF.